This T cell receptor beta chain was documented in a study of beta chain features in type 1 diabetes. Notes on the study in general: Moderate but significant shortening of TCRB CDR3s was recorded in all four CD4+ subsets from Type 1 diabetes patients. When cDNA is sequenced, cells with high TCR expression could be over-represented.

One heparinised draw, averaging about 110 mL, was taken per donor. Only a few counts were recorded for this clone. What it binds is unknown. Losses at the gene ends were 8 bases for V and 4 bases for J; bases not matched to a gene: 5. Germline CDR1 and CDR2: MNHNY and SVGAGI (reference sequence). This CDR3 has 13 residues. Reverse transcribing all isolated RNA meant expressed TCRB transcripts were sequenced. Only in-frame clones appear in the TCRdb table, and some are missing; sequencing was by immunoSEQ multiplex PCR. Of about 400,000 clones listed, 10% to 15% are singletons. Sequencing used naive CD4+ T cells from blood. This rearrangement joins TRBV6-6 to TRBJ2-1, with TRBD2 matching 7 bases. The sequence was collected from a woman between 18 and 29 years old with type 1 diabetes. For the CDR3, the DNA is TGTGCCAGCCGGGGGGAGGGATACAATGAGCAGTTCTTC. Protein: CASRGEGYNEQFF.